This T cell receptor beta chain was obtained from a study of T-cell memory formation after mild COVID-19 (dated by TCRdb to the early 2020s). Concerning the study at large: Most TCR sequence clusters were specific to one of the two donors. T-cell clones expanding and contracting after mild COVID-19 in a couple of donors were tracked by longitudinal TCRalpha and TCRbeta repertoire sequencing. The cohort comprised two young, previously healthy adult volunteers, one female and one male.

Ficoll-Paque density gradient centrifugation was used to isolate PBMCs. What the research found in general, with its limitations: The study covered only a couple of mild cases, and larger cohorts including severe cases with pre-infection samples were considered necessary. The second-wave clones that peaked on day 37 were not confirmed to be SARS-CoV-2 specific. From day 15 to 85, contracting clones showed balanced CD4/CD8 phenotypes, whereas a second wave of clones that expanded from day 15 to 37 leaned towards CD4+. Some responding clones were found in pre-infection memory, which suggests that pre-existing cross-reactive memory T cells took part in the SARS-CoV-2 response. Contracting CD4+ clones were found mainly in CM and EM memory subsets, while CD8+ clones were enriched in EMRA.

Comments on this clonotype: It has no known antigen specificity. Per-base quality was not reported, and no clone a single base away is much larger than it.

The junction shows trimming of 1 base on V and 4 bases on J, plus 10 bases between the germline ends. The germline V gene (reference sequence) yields SEHNR for CDR1 and FQNEAQ for CDR2. The CDR3 covers 15 residues, taking in both the cysteine and the phenylalanine. The retained sequence is limited to the CDR3, 45 bases, with the frame set at the first base. Sequencing was performed on an Illumina NovaSeq 6000. TCRalpha and TCRbeta cDNA libraries were constructed by 5'RACE with constant-segment primers, with sample barcodes and unique molecular identifiers being introduced. Trizol reagent was used to extract RNA from every sample. Amplification of the libraries took two PCR steps, and the second step added a second sample barcode plus Illumina TruSeq adapters. The libraries were sequenced on an Illumina NovaSeq using 2 x 150 bp paired-end reads. Per the source publication's procedure: With migec v1.2.7, reads were demultiplexed and then collapsed into UMI-guided consensus sequences. Using mixcr v2.1.11, UMI consensuses were aligned to TRA and TRB V and J templates and then assembled into clonotypes. Expanded or contracted clonotypes were those called significant by both edgeR and NoisET, with noise models trained on biological replicates. edgeR calls used a false discovery rate-adjusted p below 0.01 and a log2 fold-change threshold of 1. As an exploratory analysis of dynamics, max-normalized trajectories of the 1000 most abundant clonotypes were examined with PCA combined with hierarchical clustering. Separately sequenced CD4+ and CD8+ repertoires were used to assign the CD4 or CD8 phenotype of responding clones. TCRdb itself trimmed the public reads at Q25 with fastp, ran MiXCR and retained productive beta chains. For every CDR3 protein sequence, its rows merge into one entry that carries the most common genes and DNA. Here the V and J calls rest on TCRdb's processing, not on the authors' analysis. The sample includes fewer than 350,000 distinct CDR3 sequences, with 7% to 10% observed a single time. Around a fifth of the sample goes to the ten largest clones.

The source material was PBMCs or a T cell subset sorted from them (not recorded which). This sequence uses TRBV7-9 and TRBJ2-2; the D gene cannot be named for sure. This clonotype was obtained from a man between 18 and 29 years old who had mild COVID-19 (a few samples of this study predate the infection). The sample titles of this study are shuffled in the database, so cell type and time point are left out; the donor was told from shared clones. This receptor has the CDR3 CASSLGGYGTGELFF. DNA sequence: TGTGCCAGCAGCTTAGGGGGATACGGCACCGGGGAGCTGTTTTTT.